The present entry profiles one T cell receptor (beta chain) with its context. Its specificity is not known. The record originates from a study of OX40 agonist ivuxolimab in advanced cancers. Study observations and caveats: Partly responding patients at 0.1-3.0 mg/kg showed some of the smallest clonal expansion.

Using immunoSEQ multiplex PCR, the repertoire was profiled, and TCRdb retains in-frame clones only, with some absent. The data show 47,000 or so clones, 70% to 90% seen once. Anyone with autoimmune disease history or systemic immunosuppression was excluded. Germline CDR1 LGHNA, CDR2 YNFKEQ. Losses at the gene ends were 4 bases for V and 5 bases for J; bases not matched to a gene: 5. The CDR3 runs to 14 residues. The sequences come from CD4+ or CD8+ T cells sorted from blood, collected in a trial of the OX40 agonist ivuxolimab. This clonotype originated in an adult with an advanced solid tumor such as melanoma, head and neck, liver or kidney cancer. This chain joins TRBV4-2 and TRBJ2-4; 7 bases are shared with TRBD1. CDR3 residues: CASSPSTGENIQYF. CDR3 DNA sequence: TGTGCCAGCAGCCCCTCAACAGGGGAAAACATTCAGTACTTC.